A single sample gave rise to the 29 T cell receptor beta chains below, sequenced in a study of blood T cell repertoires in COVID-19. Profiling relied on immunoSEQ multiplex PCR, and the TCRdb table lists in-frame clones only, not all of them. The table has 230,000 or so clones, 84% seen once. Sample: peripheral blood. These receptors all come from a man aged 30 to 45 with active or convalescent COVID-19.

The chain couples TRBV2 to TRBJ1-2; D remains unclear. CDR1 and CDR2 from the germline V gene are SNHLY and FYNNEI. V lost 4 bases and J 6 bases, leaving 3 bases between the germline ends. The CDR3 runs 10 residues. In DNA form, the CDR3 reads TGTGCCAGCAGTGTAAATGGCTACACCTTC. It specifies CASSVNGYTF.

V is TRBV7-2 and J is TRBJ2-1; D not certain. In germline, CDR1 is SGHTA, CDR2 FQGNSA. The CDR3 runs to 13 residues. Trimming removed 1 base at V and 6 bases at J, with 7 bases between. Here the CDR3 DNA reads TGTGCCAGCAGCTTAGTATTTGTCAATGAGCAGTTCTTC. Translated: CASSLVFVNEQFF.

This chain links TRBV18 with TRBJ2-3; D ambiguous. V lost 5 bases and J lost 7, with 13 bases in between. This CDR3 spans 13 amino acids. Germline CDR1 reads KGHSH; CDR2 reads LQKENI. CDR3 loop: CASSSFADHTQYF. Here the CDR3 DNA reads TGTGCCAGCTCATCCTTCGCGGATCATACGCAGTATTTT.

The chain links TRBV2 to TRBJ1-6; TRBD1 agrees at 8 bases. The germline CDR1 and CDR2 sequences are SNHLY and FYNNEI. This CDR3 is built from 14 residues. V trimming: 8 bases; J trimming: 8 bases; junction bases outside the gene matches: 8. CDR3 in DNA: TGTGCCAGCCGGATCGACAGGGGTGATTCACCCCTCCACTTT. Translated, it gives CASRIDRGDSPLHF.

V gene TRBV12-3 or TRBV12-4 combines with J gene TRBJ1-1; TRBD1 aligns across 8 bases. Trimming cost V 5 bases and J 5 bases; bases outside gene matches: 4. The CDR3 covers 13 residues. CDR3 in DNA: TGTGCCAGCAGTCTGACAGGGGAAACTGAAGCTTTCTTT. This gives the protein CASSLTGETEAFF.

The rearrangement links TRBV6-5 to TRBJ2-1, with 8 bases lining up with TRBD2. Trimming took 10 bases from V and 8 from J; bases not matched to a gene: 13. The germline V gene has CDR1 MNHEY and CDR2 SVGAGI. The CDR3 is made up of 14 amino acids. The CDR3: CATKRGLAGDEQFF. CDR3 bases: TGTGCCACCAAGAGAGGACTAGCCGGCGATGAGCAGTTCTTC.

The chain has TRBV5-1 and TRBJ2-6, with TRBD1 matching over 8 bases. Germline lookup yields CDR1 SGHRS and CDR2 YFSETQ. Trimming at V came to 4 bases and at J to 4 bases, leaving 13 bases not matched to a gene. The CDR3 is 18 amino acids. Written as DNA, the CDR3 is TGCGCCAGCAGCCCTGGGCGGACAGGGCTATCGGGGGCCAACGTCCTGACTTTC. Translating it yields CASSPGRTGLSGANVLTF.

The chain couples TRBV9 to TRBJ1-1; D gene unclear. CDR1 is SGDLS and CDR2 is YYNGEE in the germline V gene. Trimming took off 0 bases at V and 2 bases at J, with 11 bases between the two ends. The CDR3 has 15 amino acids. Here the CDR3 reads CASSVDGRLNTEAFF. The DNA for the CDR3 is TGTGCCAGCAGCGTAGATGGCAGACTTAACACTGAAGCTTTCTTT.

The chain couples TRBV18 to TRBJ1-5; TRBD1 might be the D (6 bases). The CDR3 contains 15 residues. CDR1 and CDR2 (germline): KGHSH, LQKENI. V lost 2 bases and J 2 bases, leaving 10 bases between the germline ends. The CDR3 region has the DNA TGTGCCAGCTCACCAGGGACAATGGGCAATCAGCCCCAGCATTTT. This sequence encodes CASSPGTMGNQPQHF.

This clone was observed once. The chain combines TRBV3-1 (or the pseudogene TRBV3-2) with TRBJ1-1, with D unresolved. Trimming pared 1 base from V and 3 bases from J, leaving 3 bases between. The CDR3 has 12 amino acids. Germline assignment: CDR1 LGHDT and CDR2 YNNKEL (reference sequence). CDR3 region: CASSQVDTEAFF. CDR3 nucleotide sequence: TGTGCCAGCAGCCAAGTAGACACTGAAGCTTTCTTT.

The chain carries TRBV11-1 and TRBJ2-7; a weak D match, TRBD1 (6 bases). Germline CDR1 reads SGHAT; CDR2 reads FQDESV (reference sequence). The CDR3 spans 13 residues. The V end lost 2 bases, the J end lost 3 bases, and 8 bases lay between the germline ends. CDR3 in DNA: TGTGCCAGCAGCTTAATAGGGGGCTACGAGCAGTACTTC. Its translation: CASSLIGGYEQYF.

This CDR3 is CASTPGWGVSVETDTQYF. The CDR3 DNA sequence: TGTGCCAGCACCCCCGGTTGGGGGGTTTCGGTTGAGACAGATACGCAGTATTTT. The V and J genes are TRBV27 and TRBJ2-3, with D perhaps matching TRBD2 (6 bases). V was cut by 7 bases and J by 3 bases, with 26 bases left in between. CDR3 size: 18 residues. Germline values: CDR1 MNHEY, CDR2 SMNVEV (reference sequence).

As DNA, the CDR3 is TGCGCCAGCAGCCAAGCTACCGGGTCGGCCTATGGCTACACCTTC. This codes for CASSQATGSAYGYTF. The chain recombines TRBV4-3 with TRBJ1-2; D unclear. Germline lookup yields CDR1 LGHNA and CDR2 YSLEER. The ends were cut back, 1 base at V and 4 bases at J, with 13 bases in the middle. The CDR3 is 15 amino acids.

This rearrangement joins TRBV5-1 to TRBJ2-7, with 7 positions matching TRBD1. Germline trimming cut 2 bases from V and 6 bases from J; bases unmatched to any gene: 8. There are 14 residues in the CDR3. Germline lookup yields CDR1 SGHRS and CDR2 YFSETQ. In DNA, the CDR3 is TGCGCCAGCAGCTTTGAGGCCAGGGGGAGCGAGCAGTACTTC. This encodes CASSFEARGSEQYF.

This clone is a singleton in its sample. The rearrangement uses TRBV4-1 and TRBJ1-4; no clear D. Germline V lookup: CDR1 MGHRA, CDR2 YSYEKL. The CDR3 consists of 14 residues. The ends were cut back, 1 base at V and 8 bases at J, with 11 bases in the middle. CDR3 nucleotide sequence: TGCGCCAGCAGCCAAGTGGAGGGAGGCGAAAAACTGTTTTTT. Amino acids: CASSQVEGGEKLFF.

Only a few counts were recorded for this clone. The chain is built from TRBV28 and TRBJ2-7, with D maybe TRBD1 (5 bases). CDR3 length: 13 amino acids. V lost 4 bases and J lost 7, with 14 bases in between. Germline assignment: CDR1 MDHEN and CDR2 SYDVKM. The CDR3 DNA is TGTGCCAGCAGTTCCCCAAAGGGGCGAGAGCAGTACTTC. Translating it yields CASSSPKGREQYF. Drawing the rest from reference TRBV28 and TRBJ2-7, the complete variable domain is DVKVTQSSRYLVKRTGEKVFLECVQDMDHENMFWYRQDPGLGLRLIYFSYDVKMKEKGDIPEGYSVSREKKERFSLILESASTNQTSMYLCASSSPKGREQYFGPGTRLTVT.

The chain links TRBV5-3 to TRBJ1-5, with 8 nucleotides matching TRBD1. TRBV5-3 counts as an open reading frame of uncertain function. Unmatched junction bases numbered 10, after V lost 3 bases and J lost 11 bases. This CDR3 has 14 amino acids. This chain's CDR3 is CARSSGTGWIAQHF. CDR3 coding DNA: TGTGCCAGAAGCTCCGGGACAGGTTGGATAGCCCAGCATTTT.

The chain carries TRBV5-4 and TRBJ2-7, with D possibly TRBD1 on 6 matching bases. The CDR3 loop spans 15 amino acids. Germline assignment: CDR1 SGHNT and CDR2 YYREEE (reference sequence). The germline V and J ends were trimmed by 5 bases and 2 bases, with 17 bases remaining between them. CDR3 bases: TGTGCCAGCAGTCCGGACAGCGGAGGTGCCTACGAGCAGTACTTC. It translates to CASSPDSGGAYEQYF.

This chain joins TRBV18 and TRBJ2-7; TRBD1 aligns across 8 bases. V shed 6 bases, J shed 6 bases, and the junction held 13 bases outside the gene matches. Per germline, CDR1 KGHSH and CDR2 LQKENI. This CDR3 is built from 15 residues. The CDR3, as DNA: TGTGCCAGCTCGAAACCGGGACAGGTCCCCTCCGAGCAGTACTTC. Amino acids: CASSKPGQVPSEQYF.

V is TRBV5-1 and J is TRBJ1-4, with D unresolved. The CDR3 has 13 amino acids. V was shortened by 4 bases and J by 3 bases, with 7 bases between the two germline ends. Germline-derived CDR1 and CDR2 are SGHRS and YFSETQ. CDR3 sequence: CASSRFANEKLFF. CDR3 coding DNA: TGCGCCAGCAGCCGGTTTGCTAATGAAAAACTGTTTTTT.

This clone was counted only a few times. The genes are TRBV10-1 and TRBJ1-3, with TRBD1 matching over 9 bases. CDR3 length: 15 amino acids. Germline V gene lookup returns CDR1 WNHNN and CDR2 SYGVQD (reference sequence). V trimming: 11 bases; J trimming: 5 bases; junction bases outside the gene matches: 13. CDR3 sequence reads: CAGYYRGRFRNTIYF. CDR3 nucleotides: TGCGCCGGATACTACAGGGGGCGTTTTAGAAACACCATATATTTT.

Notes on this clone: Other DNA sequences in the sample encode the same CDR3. The CDR3 bases are TGTGCCAGCAGCCTCGCGGGGGCTGAGACCCAGTACTTC. Protein product: CASSLAGAETQYF. V is TRBV7-9 and J is TRBJ2-5; tentatively, D is TRBD2 (7 bases). Trimming stripped 5 bases from V and 5 bases from J, with 12 bases between. There are 13 residues in the CDR3. The germline V gene has CDR1 SEHNR and CDR2 FQNEAQ (reference sequence).

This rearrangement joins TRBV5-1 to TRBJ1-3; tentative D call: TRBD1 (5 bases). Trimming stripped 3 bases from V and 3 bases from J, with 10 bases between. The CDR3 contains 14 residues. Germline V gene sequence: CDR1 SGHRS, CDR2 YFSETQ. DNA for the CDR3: TGCGCCAGCAGCTCTTCAGGGCTTGGAAACACCATATATTTT. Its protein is CASSSSGLGNTIYF.

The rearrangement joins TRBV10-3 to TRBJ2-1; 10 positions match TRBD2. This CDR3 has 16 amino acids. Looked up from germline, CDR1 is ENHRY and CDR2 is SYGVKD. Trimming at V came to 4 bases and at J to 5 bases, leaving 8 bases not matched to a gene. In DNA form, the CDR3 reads TGTGCCATCAGTGCCTACGAGCGGGGGGGGGACAATGAGCAGTTCTTC. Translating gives CAISAYERGGDNEQFF.

This CDR3 reads CASSFGGGDQPQHF. Written as DNA, the CDR3 is TGCGCCAGCAGCTTCGGGGGAGGGGATCAGCCCCAGCATTTT. V usage is TRBV5-1 and J usage is TRBJ1-5, with a weak D call TRBD1 (5 bases). The CDR3 loop spans 14 amino acids. The V gene's germline CDR1 is SGHRS and CDR2 YFSETQ. Trimming pared 2 bases from V and 5 bases from J, leaving 11 bases between.

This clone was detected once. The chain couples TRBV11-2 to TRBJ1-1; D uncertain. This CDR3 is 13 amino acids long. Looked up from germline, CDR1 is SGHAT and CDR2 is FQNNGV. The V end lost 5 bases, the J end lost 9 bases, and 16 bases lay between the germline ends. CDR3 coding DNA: TGTGCCAGCAGCCCCAGTAGTGGAGTGAAAGCTTTCTTT. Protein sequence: CASSPSSGVKAFF.

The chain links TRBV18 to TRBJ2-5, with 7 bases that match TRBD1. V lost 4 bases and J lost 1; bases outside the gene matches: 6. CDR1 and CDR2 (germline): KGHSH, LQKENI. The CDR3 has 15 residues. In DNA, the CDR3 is TGTGCCAGCTCACTTTTAGGACAGGTCCAAGAGACCCAGTACTTC. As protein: CASSLLGQVQETQYF.

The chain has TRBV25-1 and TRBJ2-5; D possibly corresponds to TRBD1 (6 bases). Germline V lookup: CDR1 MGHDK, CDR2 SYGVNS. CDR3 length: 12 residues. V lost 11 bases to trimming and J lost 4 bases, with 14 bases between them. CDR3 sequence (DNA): TGTGCCGGCCTCGAGACAGGAGAGACCCAGTACTTC. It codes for CAGLETGETQYF.

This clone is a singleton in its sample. This CDR3 is CASSLGGVRGTDTQYF. The CDR3 region has the DNA TGTGCCAGCAGCTTAGGGGGCGTAAGGGGAACAGATACGCAGTATTTT. The rearrangement links TRBV7-2 to TRBJ2-3; D may be TRBD1 (5 bases). Germline CDR1 reads SGHTA; CDR2 reads FQGNSA. The CDR3 extends over 16 amino acids. V was pared by 1 base and J by 3 bases, with 14 bases between.